The clone carrying this TCR beta chain appeared a few times. Its cognate antigen is unknown. TCRdb fed the 5' RACE reads into MiXCR, producing one record per CDR3 protein. The data contain just over 400,000 distinct CDR3 sequences, more than 20% of them singletons. Germline V gene data show CDR1 as LGHNT and CDR2 as FRNRAP. V lost 5 bases to trimming and J lost 0 bases; unmatched junction nucleotides: 5. This CDR3 is built from 15 residues. This entry belongs to a study of T-cell memory formation after mild COVID-19. Study-level results: The appearance of some responding clones in pre-infection memory suggested that cross-reactive memory joined.

This receptor was identified in an adult woman who had mild COVID-19 (a few samples of this study predate the infection). Cell type and time point are not known. The chain recombines TRBV12-5 with TRBJ2-3; TRBD1 matches at 7 bases. Sequencing input: PBMCs or a T cell subset sorted from them (not recorded which). The CDR3 nucleotides read TGTGCTAGTGGTCACGGGACAGCCAGCACAGATACGCAGTATTTT. Translation: CASGHGTASTDTQYF.